This T cell receptor (beta chain) stems from a study of cytomegalovirus exposure and HLA in healthy donors. The junction had 5 bases not matched to a gene; V was cut back by 6 bases and J by 4 bases. There are 14 residues in the CDR3. In germline, CDR1 is LNHNV, CDR2 YYDKDF (reference sequence). PCR used 60 Vbeta primers and 13 Jbeta primers. TCRdb's copy holds only in-frame clones and misses some; the assay was immunoSEQ multiplex PCR. This table has over 150,000 clones, over 75% appearing once. The receptor was derived from a woman aged 50 to 65 in good health and CMV-seropositive. J is TRBJ1-4 and V is TRBV15; TRBD1 agrees at 7 bases. Source material: PBMCs. The CDR3 region is CATRDRRFNEKLFF. CDR3 nucleotide sequence: TGTGCCACCAGGGACAGGCGTTTTAATGAAAAACTGTTTTTT.